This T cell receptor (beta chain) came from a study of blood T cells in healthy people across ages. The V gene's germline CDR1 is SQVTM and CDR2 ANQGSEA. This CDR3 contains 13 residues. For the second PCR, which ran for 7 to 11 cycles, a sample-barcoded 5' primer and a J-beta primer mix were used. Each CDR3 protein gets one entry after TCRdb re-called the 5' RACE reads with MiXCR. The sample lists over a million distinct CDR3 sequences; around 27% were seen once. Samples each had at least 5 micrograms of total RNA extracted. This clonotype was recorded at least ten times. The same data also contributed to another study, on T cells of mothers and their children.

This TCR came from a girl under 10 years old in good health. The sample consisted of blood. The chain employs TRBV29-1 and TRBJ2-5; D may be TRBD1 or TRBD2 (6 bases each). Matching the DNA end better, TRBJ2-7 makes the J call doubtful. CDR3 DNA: TGCAGCGTTGCCTACGGGGGCCTGAACGAGCAGTACTTC. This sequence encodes CSVAYGGLNEQYF.